Below are 8 T cell receptor beta chains sequenced from a single sample in a study of Graves' ophthalmopathy and Graves' hyperthyroidism. As the template, RNA transcripts were used to amplify TCR beta CDR3 regions. The authors performed first-round RT-PCR with HTBI primers and then a second-round multiplex PCR. MiXCR was run by TCRdb on the multiplex PCR reads, yielding one entry per CDR3 protein. The sample has over a million distinct CDR3 sequences, 35% to 40% seen once; the top ten hold around 10%. The sequencing sample was made of peripheral blood or thyroid tissue (not recorded which). These receptors all come from an adult man with Graves' hyperthyroidism.

Points on this clonotype: At one end the junction does not follow the germline gene, possibly because of a read error. This chain connects TRBV19 to TRBJ1-6, with D perhaps TRBD1 (5 bases). This CDR3 has 19 residues. Germline assignment: CDR1 LNHDA and CDR2 SQIVND (reference sequence). The CDR3 nucleotides are TGCGCCAGCAGCCAAGGTGGCGGGGCCCTGAGCTCCTATAATTCACCCCTCCACTTT. The encoded protein is CASSQGGGALSSYNSPLHF.

Ten or more counts support this clonotype. This chain links TRBV20-1 with TRBJ1-2; no clear D. Trimming left V 2 bases short and J 8 bases short, with 21 bases between. Germline V gene data show CDR1 as DFQATT and CDR2 as SNEGSKA (reference sequence). This CDR3 is built from 15 residues. The CDR3 is CSARSLETWTGGYTF. The CDR3 coding sequence is TGCAGTGCTAGATCTCTGGAGACATGGACCGGGGGCTACACCTTC.

This clonotype was observed many times. This chain uses TRBV7-2 with TRBJ1-3; TRBD1 might be the D (6 bases). The V end was cut by 10 bases, the J end by 1 base, with 11 bases between. The length of the CDR3 is 13 residues. The germline V gene has CDR1 SGHTA and CDR2 FQGNSA. CDR3 nucleotide sequence: TGTGCCACTCAGGGGACGTCTGGAAACACCATATATTTT. This translates into CATQGTSGNTIYF.

Details on this clonotype: Mismatch with germline at one junction end may stem from a read error. The V gene is TRBV29-1, the J gene TRBJ2-5, with TRBD1 identical over 8 bases. The CDR3 has 8 amino acids. Germline CDR1 and CDR2: SQVTM and ANQGSEA. CDR3 in DNA: TGCAGCGCCGGCGGACAGGGCTTC. As protein: CSAGGQGF.

This clonotype was seen repeatedly, ten times or more. The J gene is TRBJ2-5, the V gene TRBV24-1; D might be TRBD1 or TRBD2, each matching 6 bases. There are 15 residues in the CDR3. Looked up from germline, CDR1 is KGHDR and CDR2 is SFDVKD. V shed 4 bases and J shed 5 bases, with 16 bases lying between them. The CDR3 reads CATSESGAQGETQYF. The CDR3 coding sequence is TGTGCCACCAGTGAGTCGGGGGCTCAAGGGGAGACCCAGTACTTC.

This clonotype showed up many times. This chain links TRBV5-1 with TRBJ1-6; D is perhaps TRBD1 (5 bases). The CDR3 length is 15 residues. Looked up from germline, CDR1 is SGHRS and CDR2 is YFSETQ. V lost 0 bases and J lost 10, with 14 bases in between. This CDR3 reads CASSLVRDVGSPLHF. CDR3 nucleotide sequence: TGCGCCAGCAGCTTGGTCCGGGACGTCGGATCACCCCTCCACTTT.

This clonotype has a count of ten or more. The chain recombines TRBV20-1 with TRBJ1-5; D might be TRBD1 (6 bases). Per germline, CDR1 DFQATT and CDR2 SNEGSKA (reference sequence). The CDR3 spans 13 residues. The CDR3 DNA sequence: TGCACCCCGACAGGCCGGGATGGTTCGCCCCAGCATTTT. The encoded protein is CTPTGRDGSPQHF.

This clonotype was counted many times. For the CDR3, the DNA is TGTGCCAGCAGCCTAGAGGGCAGCCAAGAGACCCAGTACTTC. This encodes CASSLEGSQETQYF. The chain joins TRBV7-9 to TRBJ2-5, with TRBD2 as a possible D gene (5 bases). V was shortened by 5 bases and J by 1 base, with 11 bases between the two germline ends. The germline V gene encodes CDR1 SEHNR and CDR2 FQNEAQ (reference sequence). The CDR3 spans 14 residues.